Sequencing of this T cell receptor beta chain was carried out in a study of blood T cells in healthy people across ages. General study results and limits: A greater number of naive CD4+ cells and higher diversity distinguished long-lived donors from aged donors. Lack of knowledge of donor CMV status possibly confounded expanded clonotype changes.

Through a sample-barcoded 5' primer and a J-beta primer mix, a second PCR was run for roughly 6 to 12 cycles. Every molecule of cDNA carried a tag from a template-switch adaptor with 12 random nucleotides. TCRdb redid the calling of the 5' RACE reads with MiXCR, one entry per CDR3 protein. The profile covers about 770,000 distinct CDR3 sequences, with about 42% appearing a single time and 15% to 25% taken by the ten largest. The V gene lost 3 bases and the J gene lost 0 bases, with 8 bases spanning the gap. Germline-derived CDR1 and CDR2 are SGHNT and YENEEA. The CDR3 contains 14 residues. This clonotype was seen a handful of times. Its antigen is unknown.

This TCR was sampled from a man in his fifties or sixties in good health. The chain couples TRBV11-3 to TRBJ1-1; D unresolved. The sample consisted of blood. The CDR3 DNA is TGTGCCAGCAGCTTCGGGCTTATGAACACTGAAGCTTTCTTT. Its translation is CASSFGLMNTEAFF.